The T cell receptor (beta chain) under discussion was sequenced for a study of glioma-infiltrating T cells after dendritic cell vaccination. TCRdb keeps only in-frame clones here, not all; method: immunoSEQ multiplex PCR. The table includes tens of thousands of clones, around 80% detected once. As concerns this clone: The antigen is unknown.

CDR1 and CDR2 (germline): MNHEY, SMNVEV (reference sequence). V shed 5 bases and J shed 4 bases, with 15 bases lying between them. The CDR3 is 14 residues long. Study-level points and caveats: Few patients contributed both blood and tumor specimens.

This sequence was found in a human donor with glioblastoma. The specimen was blood, collected before dendritic cell vaccination. The chain carries TRBV27 and TRBJ2-7; TRBD1 might be the D (5 bases). CDR3 bases: TGTGCCAGCAGTCCTGTACAGGCTAAATACGAGCAGTACTTC. Translating gives CASSPVQAKYEQYF.